This entry lists 13 T cell receptor beta chains sequenced from one sample in a study of cytomegalovirus exposure and HLA in healthy donors. The study ran its PCR with 60 Vbeta and 13 Jbeta primers. TCRdb's table, derived via immunoSEQ multiplex PCR, lists solely in-frame clones and lacks some. Of about 100,000 clones listed, 75% to 85% are singletons. The sequenced material came from PBMCs. These receptors all stem from a woman younger than 35 in good health and CMV-seronegative.

This chain links TRBV7-2 with TRBJ2-3; D is possibly TRBD1 (6 bases). Trimming stripped 1 base from V and 4 bases from J, with 18 bases between. CDR1 is SGHTA and CDR2 is FQGNSA in the germline V gene. This CDR3 is built from 17 residues. CDR3 bases: TGTGCCAGCAGCTTAGGCAGGGGCGGTTTTAGCGCAGATACGCAGTATTTT. Its protein is CASSLGRGGFSADTQYF. Drawing the rest from reference TRBV7-2 and TRBJ2-3, the complete variable domain is GAGVSQSPSNKVTEKGKDVELRCDPISGHTALYWYRQSLGQGLEFLIYFQGNSAPDKSGLPSDRFSAERTGGSVSTLTIQRTQQEDSAVYLCASSLGRGGFSADTQYFGPGTRLTVL.

The chain carries TRBV5-1 and TRBJ1-5; a weak D match, TRBD1 (5 bases). This CDR3 contains 15 residues. The V end lost 4 bases, the J end lost 0 bases, and 11 bases lay between the germline ends. Germline CDR1 SGHRS, CDR2 YFSETQ. For the CDR3, the DNA is TGCGCCAGCAGCGTGGAGGGGTATAGCAATCAGCCCCAGCATTTT. Encoded protein: CASSVEGYSNQPQHF.

The chain joins TRBV19 to TRBJ2-7; 8 bases map to TRBD1. CDR1 LNHDA and CDR2 SQIVND come from the germline V gene (reference sequence). Trimming removed 3 bases from V and 4 bases from J; junction bases left unmatched: 11. The CDR3 extends over 16 amino acids. CDR3 DNA sequence: TGTGCCAGTAGTATCGCAGGGGGCGGCCAGCCTTACGAGCAGTACTTC. It translates to CASSIAGGGQPYEQYF.

This clone was seen more than once but under ten times. This chain joins TRBV7-9 and TRBJ2-1; TRBD2 aligns across 9 bases. Germline-derived CDR1 and CDR2 are SEHNR and FQNEAQ (reference sequence). The CDR3 is made up of 15 amino acids. Trimming at V came to 5 bases and at J to 10 bases, leaving 12 bases not matched to a gene. The CDR3 DNA reads as TGTGCCAGCAGCCCGGGGACTAGCCGGGTATGGGAGCAGTTCTTC. Its protein is CASSPGTSRVWEQFF.

About this clone itself: Germline and junction disagree at one end, which may indicate a read error. The V and J genes are TRBV7-9 and TRBJ2-2; the match to TRBD1 covers 7 bases. Germline CDR1 is SEHNR and CDR2 is FQNEAQ (reference sequence). There are 15 residues in the CDR3. The chain's CDR3 is CSSSKNRGHTGELFF. In DNA form, the CDR3 reads TGTTCCAGCAGCAAGAACAGGGGTCACACCGGGGAGCTGTTTTTT.

The chain employs TRBV28 and TRBJ1-1; a weak D match, TRBD1 (6 bases). CDR3 length: 15 residues. The germline CDR1 and CDR2 sequences are MDHEN and SYDVKM. V was shortened by 4 bases and J by 7 bases, with 19 bases between the two germline ends. CDR3 loop: CASSYPPGGGVEAFF. The CDR3 nucleotides are TGTGCCAGCAGTTATCCCCCAGGAGGGGGGGTTGAAGCTTTCTTT.

The chain is built from TRBV13 and TRBJ1-2; TRBD1 aligns across 7 bases. V was clipped by 8 bases and J by 3 bases; unmatched bases: 9. The CDR3 has 14 residues. Germline values: CDR1 PRHDT, CDR2 FYEKMQ (reference sequence). CDR3 residues: CASGNQGVDYGYTF. The CDR3 DNA sequence: TGTGCCAGCGGAAACCAGGGGGTCGACTATGGCTACACCTTC.

The chain couples TRBV7-8 to TRBJ2-7, with a weak D call TRBD2 (7 bases). The CDR3 has 16 residues. Germline V CDR1 and CDR2: SGHVS, FQNEAQ. Trimming stripped 0 bases from V and 3 bases from J, with 15 bases between. CDR3 nucleotides: TGTGCCAGCAGCTTAGCCGGGGGGCCCTCAAGCTACGAGCAGTACTTC. Its protein is CASSLAGGPSSYEQYF.

This sequence joins TRBV28 and TRBJ1-5, with 10 nucleotides matching TRBD1. The J segment lost 4 bases and the V segment lost 4 bases, leaving 7 bases of the junction unmatched. Germline CDR1 reads MDHEN; CDR2 reads SYDVKM. The CDR3 spans 16 residues. The CDR3 protein is CASSSFGQGGNQPQHF. The CDR3 bases are TGTGCCAGCAGTTCCTTTGGACAGGGGGGGAATCAGCCCCAGCATTTT.

The chain links TRBV7-3 to TRBJ2-1; TRBD2 aligns across 11 bases. The V and J ends lost 0 bases and 3 bases, in that order; junction bases with no gene match: 10. CDR1 and CDR2 (germline): SGHTA, FQGTGA. CDR3 length: 19 residues. The CDR3 DNA is TGTGCCAGCAGCTTAACGGGATATAGCGGGAGGGCCGGCTACAATGAGCAGTTCTTC. Its translation is CASSLTGYSGRAGYNEQFF.

The rearrangement links TRBV5-5 to TRBJ1-1, with D uncertain. Germline-derived CDR1 and CDR2 are SGHKS and YYEKEE (reference sequence). The CDR3 covers 13 residues. The V and J ends lost 0 bases and 8 bases respectively, with 11 bases between them. DNA for the CDR3: TGTGCCAGCAGCTTGGGCGGGGATTCGGAAGCTTTCTTT. This gives the protein CASSLGGDSEAFF.

This chain joins TRBV5-8 and TRBJ2-1; TRBD2 matches at 8 bases. CDR1 is SGHTS and CDR2 is YDEGEE in the germline V gene. The CDR3 spans 18 residues. V gave up 4 bases and J gave up 4 bases; unmatched junction bases: 16. The CDR3 region is CASSATGTSFYIYNEQFF. The CDR3 DNA reads TGTGCCAGCAGCGCGACCGGGACTAGTTTTTACATATACAATGAGCAGTTCTTC.

The chain is built from TRBV5-6 and TRBJ2-7; no definite D call. The CDR3 runs to 14 residues. Trimming removed 0 bases from V and 0 bases from J, with 7 bases in between. Germline CDR1 reads SGHDT; CDR2 reads YYEEEE. Here the CDR3 reads CASSLVRSSYEQYF. CDR3 nucleotides: TGTGCCAGCAGCTTGGTACGGAGCTCCTACGAGCAGTACTTC. The entire variable domain, with the rest obtained from reference TRBV5-6 and TRBJ2-7, is as follows: DAGVTQSPTHLIKTRGQQVTLRCSPKSGHDTVSWYQQALGQGPQFIFQYYEEEERQRGNFPDRFSGHQFPNYSSELNVNALLLGDSALYLCASSLVRSSYEQYFGPGTRLTVT.